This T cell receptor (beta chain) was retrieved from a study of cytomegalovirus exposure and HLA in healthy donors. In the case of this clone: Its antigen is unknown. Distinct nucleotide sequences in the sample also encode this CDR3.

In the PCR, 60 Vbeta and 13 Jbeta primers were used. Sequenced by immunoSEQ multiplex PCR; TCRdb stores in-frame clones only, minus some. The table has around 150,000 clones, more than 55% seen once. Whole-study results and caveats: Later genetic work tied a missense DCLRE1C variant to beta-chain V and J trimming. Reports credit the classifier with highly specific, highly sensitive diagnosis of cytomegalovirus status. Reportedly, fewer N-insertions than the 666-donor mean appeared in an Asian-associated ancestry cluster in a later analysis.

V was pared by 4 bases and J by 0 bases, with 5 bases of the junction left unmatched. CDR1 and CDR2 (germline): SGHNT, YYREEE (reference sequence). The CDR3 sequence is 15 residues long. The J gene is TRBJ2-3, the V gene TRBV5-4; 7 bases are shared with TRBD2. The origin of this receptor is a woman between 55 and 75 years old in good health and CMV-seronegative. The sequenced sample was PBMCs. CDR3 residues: CASSDGLGSTDTQYF. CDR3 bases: TGTGCCAGCAGCGACGGACTAGGGAGCACAGATACGCAGTATTTT. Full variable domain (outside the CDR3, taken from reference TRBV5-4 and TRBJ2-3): ETGVTQSPTHLIKTRGQQVTLRCSSQSGHNTVSWYQQALGQGPQFIFQYYREEENGRGNFPPRFSGLQFPNYSSELNVNALELDDSALYLCASSDGLGSTDTQYFGPGTRLTVL.